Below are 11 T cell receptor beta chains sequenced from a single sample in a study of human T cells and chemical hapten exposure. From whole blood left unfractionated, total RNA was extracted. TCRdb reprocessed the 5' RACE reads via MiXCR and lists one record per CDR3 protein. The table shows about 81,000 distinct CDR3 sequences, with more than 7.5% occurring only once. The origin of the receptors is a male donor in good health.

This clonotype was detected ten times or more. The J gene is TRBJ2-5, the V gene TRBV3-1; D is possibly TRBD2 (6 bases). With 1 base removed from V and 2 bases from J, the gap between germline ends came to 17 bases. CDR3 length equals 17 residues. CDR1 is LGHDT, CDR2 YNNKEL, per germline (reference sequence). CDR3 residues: CASSQGTLRDLQETQYF. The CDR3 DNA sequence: TGTGCCAGCAGCCAAGGAACATTGCGGGACTTACAAGAGACCCAGTACTTC.

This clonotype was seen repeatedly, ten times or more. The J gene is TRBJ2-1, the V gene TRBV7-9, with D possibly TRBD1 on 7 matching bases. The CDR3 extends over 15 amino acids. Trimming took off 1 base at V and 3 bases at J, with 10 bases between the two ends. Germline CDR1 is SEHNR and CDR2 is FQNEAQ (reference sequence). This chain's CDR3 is CASSLGQGGYNEQFF. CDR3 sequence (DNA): TGTGCCAGCAGCTTAGGACAGGGAGGCTACAATGAGCAGTTCTTC.

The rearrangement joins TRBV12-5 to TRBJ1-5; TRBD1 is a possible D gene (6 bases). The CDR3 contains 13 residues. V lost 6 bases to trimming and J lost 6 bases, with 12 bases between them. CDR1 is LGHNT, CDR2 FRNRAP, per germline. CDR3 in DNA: TGTGCTAGTGGCAAACAGGGTGGTCAGCCCCAGCATTTT. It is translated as CASGKQGGQPQHF.

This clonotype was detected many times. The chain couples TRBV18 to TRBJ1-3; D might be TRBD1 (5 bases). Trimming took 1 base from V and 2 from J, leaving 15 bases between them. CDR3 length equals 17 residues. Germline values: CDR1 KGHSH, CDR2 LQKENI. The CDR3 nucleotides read TGTGCCAGCTCACCACGATTCCCCGGGGGAACTGGAAACACCATATATTTT. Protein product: CASSPRFPGGTGNTIYF.

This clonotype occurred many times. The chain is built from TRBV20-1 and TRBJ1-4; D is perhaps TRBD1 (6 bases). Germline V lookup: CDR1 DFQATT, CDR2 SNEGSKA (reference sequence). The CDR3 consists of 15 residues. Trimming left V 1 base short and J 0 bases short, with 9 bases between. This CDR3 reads CSARAGTTTNEKLFF. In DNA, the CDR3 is TGCAGTGCTAGAGCCGGGACAACAACTAATGAAAAACTGTTTTTT.

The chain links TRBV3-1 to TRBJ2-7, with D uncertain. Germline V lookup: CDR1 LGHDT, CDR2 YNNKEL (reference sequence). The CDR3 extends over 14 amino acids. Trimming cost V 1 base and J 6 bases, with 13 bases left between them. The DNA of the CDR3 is TGTGCCAGCAGCCAAGTTTACCAGCAGTCCGAGCAGTACTTC. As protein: CASSQVYQQSEQYF.

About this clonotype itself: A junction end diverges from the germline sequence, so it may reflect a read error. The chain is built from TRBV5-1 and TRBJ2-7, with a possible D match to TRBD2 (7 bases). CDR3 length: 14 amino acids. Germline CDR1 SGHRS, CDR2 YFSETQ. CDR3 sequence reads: CASSPEGGRMGRAF. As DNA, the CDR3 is TGCGCCAGCAGCCCCGAGGGGGGGCGAATGGGCAGAGCCTTC. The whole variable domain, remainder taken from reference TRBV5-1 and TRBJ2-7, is KAGVTQTPRYLIKTRGQQVTLSCSPISGHRSVSWYQQTPGQGLQFLFEYFSETQRNKGNFPGRFSGRQFSNSRSEMNVSTLELGDSALYLCASSPEGGRMGRAFGPGTRLTVT.

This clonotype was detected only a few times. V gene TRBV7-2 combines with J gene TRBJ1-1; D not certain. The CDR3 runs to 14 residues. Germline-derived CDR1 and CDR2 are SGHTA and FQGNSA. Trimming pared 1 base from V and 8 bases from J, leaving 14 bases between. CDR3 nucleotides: TGTGCCAGCAGCTTAGACGGGCTCCGGGCGGAAGCTTTCTTT. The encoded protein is CASSLDGLRAEAFF. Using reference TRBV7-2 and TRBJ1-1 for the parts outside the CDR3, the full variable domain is GAGVSQSPSNKVTEKGKDVELRCDPISGHTALYWYRQSLGQGLEFLIYFQGNSAPDKSGLPSDRFSAERTGGSVSTLTIQRTQQEDSAVYLCASSLDGLRAEAFFGQGTRLTVV.

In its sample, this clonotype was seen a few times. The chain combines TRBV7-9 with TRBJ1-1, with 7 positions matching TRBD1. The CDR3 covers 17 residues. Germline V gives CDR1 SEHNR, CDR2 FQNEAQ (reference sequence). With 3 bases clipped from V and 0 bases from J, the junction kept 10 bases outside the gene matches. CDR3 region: CASSFRRDRIMNTEAFF. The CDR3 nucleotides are TGTGCCAGCAGCTTTCGCCGGGACAGAATAATGAACACTGAAGCTTTCTTT.

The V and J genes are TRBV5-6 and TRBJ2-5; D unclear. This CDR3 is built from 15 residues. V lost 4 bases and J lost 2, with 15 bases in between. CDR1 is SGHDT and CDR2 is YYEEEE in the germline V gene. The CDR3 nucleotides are TGTGCCAGCAGCCGCGAGCGTATGGGACAAGAGACCCAGTACTTC. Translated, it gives CASSRERMGQETQYF.

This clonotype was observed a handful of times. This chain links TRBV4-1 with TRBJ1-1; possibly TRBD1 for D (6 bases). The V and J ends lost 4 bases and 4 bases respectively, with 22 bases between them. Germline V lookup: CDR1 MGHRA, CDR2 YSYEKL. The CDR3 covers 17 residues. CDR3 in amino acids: CASSLPSAGGQSTEAFF. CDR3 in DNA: TGCGCCAGCAGCCTACCCTCCGCGGGGGGGCAAAGCACTGAAGCTTTCTTT.